The rows below give T cell receptor beta chains drawn from one sample of a study of tumor-infiltrating lymphocytes in localized non-small cell lung cancer. The assay was immunoSEQ multiplex PCR, and TCRdb's table has in-frame clones only and misses some. The sample lists about 12,000 clones, nearly 85% occurring once. The sequenced sample consisted of uninvolved lung tissue not adjacent to the tumor. The receptors derive from a human donor with non-small cell lung cancer. Both conserved end residues are part of each CDR3. Each record gives: clone size, J gene, V gene, D gene, CDR3 DNA, CDR3 protein. D genes are given only for firm matches. Clone size is not always given. Where it is, it says once, few, many or a class for expanded clones.

>NA|TRBJ2-5|TRBV5-6|NA
TGTGCCAGCAGCACGCAGGGTGGGGAGACCCAGTACTTC
CASSTQGGETQYF
>NA|TRBJ2-5|TRBV7-2|NA
TGTGCCAGCAGCCATGGCATCCCGACGAGGATGTTGGAAGAGACCCAGTACTTC
CASSHGIPTRMLEETQYF
>once|TRBJ1-3|TRBV2|NA
TGTGCCAGCAGGGAAGGGAGCCCTCCTAATGCTGGAAACACCATATATTTT
CASREGSPPNAGNTIYF
>once|TRBJ2-7|TRBV6-1|NA
TGTGCCAGCAGTGAAGTCTTTGGCGGGGAGCCCTACGAGCAGTACTTC
CASSEVFGGEPYEQYF
>NA|TRBJ1-4|TRBV9|TRBD1
TGTGCCAGCGCGCAGGGGGGAACTAATGAAAAACTGTTTTTT
CASAQGGTNEKLFF
>NA|TRBJ2-2|TRBV9|TRBD1
TGTGCCAGCAGCGTCGGACAGGGAGGTAACACCGGGGAGCTGTTTTTT
CASSVGQGGNTGELFF
>NA|TRBJ1-1|TRBV9|NA
TGTGCCAGCAGCGCCCGTGGAGGGGCGAACACTGAAGCTTTCTTT
CASSARGGANTEAFF
>NA|TRBJ2-7|TRBV19|NA
TGTGCCAGTAGTAATCTTGGGGAGTTCTCCGAGCAGTACTTC
CASSNLGEFSEQYF
>medium-sized|TRBJ1-1|TRBV2|NA
TGTGCCAGCAGTGAAATGGCTGAAGCTTTCTTT
CASSEMAEAFF
>NA|TRBJ2-2|TRBV7-2|TRBD2
TGTGCCTCCTGGGGCGGGGCTAGCGGGTCCAGGGAGCTGTTTTTT
CASWGGASGSRELFF
>NA|TRBJ2-1|TRBV4-1|NA
TGCGCCAGCAGCCCAAAGGACTACAATGAGCAGTTCTTC
CASSPKDYNEQFF
>NA|TRBJ1-1|TRBV7-2|TRBD1
TGTGCCAGCAGCTTATCCCTGGGACAGAGGAGGGGGGCTTTCTTT
CASSLSLGQRRGAFF
>NA|TRBJ1-6|TRBV19|NA
TGTGCCAGTAGTTTACAGAGAAATTCACCCCTCCACTTT
CASSLQRNSPLHF
>once|TRBJ1-5|TRBV21-1|NA
TGTGCCAGCAGGAGGGGGACAGGGGGCTTTGATCAGCCCCAGCATTTT
CASRRGTGGFDQPQHF
>NA|TRBJ1-4|TRBV27|NA
TGTGCCAGCACCGGAAACGGTTGGAATGAAAAACTGTTTTTT
CASTGNGWNEKLFF